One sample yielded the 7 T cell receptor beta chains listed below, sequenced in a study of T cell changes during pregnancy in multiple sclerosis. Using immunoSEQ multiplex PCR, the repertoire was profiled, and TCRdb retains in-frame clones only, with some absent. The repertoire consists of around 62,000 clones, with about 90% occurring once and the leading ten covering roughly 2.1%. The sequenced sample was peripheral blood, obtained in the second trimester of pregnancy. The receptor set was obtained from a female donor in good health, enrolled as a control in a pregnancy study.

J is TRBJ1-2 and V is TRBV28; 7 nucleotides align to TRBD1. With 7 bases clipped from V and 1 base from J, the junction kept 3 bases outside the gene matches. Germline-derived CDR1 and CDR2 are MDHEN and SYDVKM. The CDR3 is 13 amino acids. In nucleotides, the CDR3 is TGTGCCAGCACGACAGGGATTAACTATGGCTACACCTTC. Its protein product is CASTTGINYGYTF.

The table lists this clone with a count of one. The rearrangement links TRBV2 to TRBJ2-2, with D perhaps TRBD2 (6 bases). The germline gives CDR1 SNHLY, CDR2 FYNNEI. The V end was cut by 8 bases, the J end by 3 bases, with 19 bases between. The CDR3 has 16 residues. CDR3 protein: CASGGKADWYTGELFF. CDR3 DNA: TGTGCCAGCGGGGGGAAAGCGGACTGGTACACCGGGGAGCTGTTTTTT.

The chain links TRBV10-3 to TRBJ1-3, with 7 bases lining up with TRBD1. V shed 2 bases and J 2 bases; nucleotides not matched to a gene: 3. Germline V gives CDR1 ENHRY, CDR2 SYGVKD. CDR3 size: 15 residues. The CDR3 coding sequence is TGTGCCATCAGTGAGGGGACAGCAGCTGGAAACACCATATATTTT. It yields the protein CAISEGTAAGNTIYF.

The DNA of the CDR3 is TGTGCCAGCAGCTTGGGGCTCGGAGTACCCGGCACTGAAGCTTTCTTT. Translated: CASSLGLGVPGTEAFF. This chain uses TRBV5-6 with TRBJ1-1; no clear D. The V and J ends lost 0 bases and 4 bases respectively, with 16 bases between them. Germline V gene lookup returns CDR1 SGHDT and CDR2 YYEEEE. The CDR3 is 16 residues long.

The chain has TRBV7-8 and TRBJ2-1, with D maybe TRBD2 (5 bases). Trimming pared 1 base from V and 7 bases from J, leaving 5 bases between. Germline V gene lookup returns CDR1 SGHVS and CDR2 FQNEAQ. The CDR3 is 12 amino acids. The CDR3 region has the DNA TGTGCCAGCAGCTTAGGACTAAATGAGCAGTTCTTC. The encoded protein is CASSLGLNEQFF.

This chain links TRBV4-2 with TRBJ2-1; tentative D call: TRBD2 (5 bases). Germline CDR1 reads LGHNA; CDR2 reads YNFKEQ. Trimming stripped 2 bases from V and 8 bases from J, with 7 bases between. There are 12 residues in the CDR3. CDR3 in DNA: TGTGCCAGCAGCCAATGGGGAGATGAGCAGTTCTTC. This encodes CASSQWGDEQFF.

CDR3 sequence reads: CASSLLLTDINTEAFF. In DNA, the CDR3 is TGTGCCAGCAGCTTACTCCTGACGGACATAAACACTGAAGCTTTCTTT. The chain employs TRBV7-8 and TRBJ1-1; weak D call: TRBD1 (5 bases). CDR3 length: 16 residues. Germline CDR1 and CDR2: SGHVS and FQNEAQ. The V gene lost 2 bases and the J gene lost 2 bases, with 15 bases spanning the gap.